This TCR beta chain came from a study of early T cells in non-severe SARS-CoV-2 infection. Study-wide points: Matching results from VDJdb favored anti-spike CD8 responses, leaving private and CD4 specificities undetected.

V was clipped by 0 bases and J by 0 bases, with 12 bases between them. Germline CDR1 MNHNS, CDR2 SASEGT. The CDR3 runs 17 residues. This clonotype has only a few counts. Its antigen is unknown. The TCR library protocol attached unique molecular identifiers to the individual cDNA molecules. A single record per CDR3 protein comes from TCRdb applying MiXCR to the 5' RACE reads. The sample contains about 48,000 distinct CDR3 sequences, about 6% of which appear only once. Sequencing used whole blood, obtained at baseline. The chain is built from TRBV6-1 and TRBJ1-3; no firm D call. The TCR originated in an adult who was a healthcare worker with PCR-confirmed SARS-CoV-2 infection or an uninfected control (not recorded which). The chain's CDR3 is CASSEASTRVSGNTIYF. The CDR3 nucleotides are TGTGCCAGCAGTGAAGCAAGCACCCGGGTCTCTGGAAACACCATATATTTT.